A selection of T cell receptor beta chains follows, all from one sample in a study of tumor and adjacent non-tumor tissue in lung cancer. One entry per CDR3 protein, called by TCRdb with MiXCR from the multiplex PCR reads. The sample shows 120,000 or so distinct CDR3 sequences, about 66% of them seen only once. Sequencing was done on a sample of lung tumor tissue. The source is a man aged 25-45 years with non-small cell lung cancer. Both conserved end residues are part of each CDR3. A D gene is named only where the DNA matches it firmly. Not every row has a clone size; where given, it reads once, few, many or a size class.

D gene,J gene,V gene,clone size,CDR3 protein,CDR3 DNA
.,TRBJ2-4,TRBV4-1,.,CACSQDEGGYIKNIQYF,TGCGCCTGCAGCCAAGATGAGGGGGGTTATATCAAAAACATTCAGTACTTC
.,TRBJ2-1,TRBV11-3,.,CTSSPTHGNEQFF,TGTACCAGCAGTCCCACACATGGCAATGAGCAGTTCTTC
.,TRBJ1-4,TRBV20-1,.,CSVYRENEKLFF,TGCAGTGTTTACAGAGAGAATGAAAAACTATTTTTT
.,TRBJ1-1,TRBV10-2,.,CASNEECPNTEAFF,TGCGCCAGCAATGAAGAGTGTCCCAACACTGAGGCTTTCTTT
TRBD1,TRBJ1-1,TRBV12-3/TRBV12-4,.,CTSSLLTGGIEAFF,TGTACCAGCAGTTTATTGACAGGGGGCATTGAAGCTTTCTTT
.,TRBJ1-2,TRBV4-1,.,CASSQGARSSGYTF,TGCGCCAGCAGCCAAGGTGCCAGGAGCTCTGGCTACACCTTC
.,TRBJ1-2,TRBV21-1,.,CASNGRPLGGYTF,TGTGCCAGCAACGGACGGCCTCTGGGCGGCTACACCTTC
TRBD2,TRBJ2-1,TRBV5-4,many,CASSPPAGVRNEQFF,TGTGCCAGCAGCCCCCCGGCGGGAGTCAGGAATGAGCAGTTCTTC
.,TRBJ2-5,TRBV11-3,.,CASSIEAGGQETQYF,TGTGCCAGCAGTATAGAAGCGGGTGGGCAAGAGACCCAGTACTTC
.,TRBJ2-5,TRBV11-1,.,CASSAHLGQVETQYF,TGTGCCAGCAGTGCCCACTTGGGACAAGTGGAGACCCAGTACTTC
.,TRBJ2-7,TRBV29-1,many,CSVGGHSSRGPYEQYF,TGCAGCGTTGGTGGACATTCCTCTCGGGGGCCCTACGAGCAGTACTTC
.,TRBJ2-1,TRBV20-1,.,CSAKSAWGYNEQFF,TGCAGTGCTAAATCGGCGTGGGGGTACAATGAGCAGTTCTTC
.,TRBJ2-1,TRBV14,.,CASSQRAGALLWEQFF,TGTGCCAGCAGCCAACGGGCGGGGGCCCTCCTTTGGGAGCAGTTCTTC
.,TRBJ2-7,TRBV9,.,CASSAEGLTYEQYF,TGTGCCAGCAGCGCCGAGGGACTCACCTACGAGCAGTACTTC
.,TRBJ1-6,TRBV6-5,.,CASSRPRGTNSPLHF,TGTGCCAGTAGCCGCCCAAGAGGGACTAATTCACCCCTCCACTTT
.,TRBJ2-6,TRBV20-1,.,CSARVMGSGANVLAF,TGCAGTGCTAGAGTAATGGGCTCTGGGGCCAACGTCCTGGCTTTC
.,TRBJ1-1,TRBV29-1,.,CSVPPRGTEAFF,TGCAGCGTTCCACCCAGGGGCACTGAGGCTTTCTTT
TRBD2,TRBJ2-7,TRBV4-1,.,CASSSREGEGRSYEQYF,TGCGCCAGCTCATCCCGTGAAGGGGAGGGCCGCTCCTACGAGCAGTACTTC
.,TRBJ2-7,TRBV24-1,many,CATSGGSYEQYF,TGTGCCACCAGTGGGGGCAGCTACGAGCAGTACTTC
TRBD2,TRBJ2-7,TRBV20-1,once,CSAKLAGGGYQQYF,TGCAGTGCTAAGCTTGCGGGAGGTGGCTACCAGCAGTACTTC